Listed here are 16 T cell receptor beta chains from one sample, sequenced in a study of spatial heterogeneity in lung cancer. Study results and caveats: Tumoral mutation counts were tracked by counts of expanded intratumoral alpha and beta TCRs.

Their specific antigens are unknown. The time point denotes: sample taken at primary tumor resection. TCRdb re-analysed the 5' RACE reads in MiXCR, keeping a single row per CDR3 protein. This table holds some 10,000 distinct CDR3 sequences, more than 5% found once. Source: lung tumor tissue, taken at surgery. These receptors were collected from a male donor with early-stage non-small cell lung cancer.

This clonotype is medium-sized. The DNA of the CDR3 is TGTGCCAGCACCAAGTCTCACCCCGGGAATGAGCAGTTCTTC. Translating gives CASTKSHPGNEQFF. The V call is TRBV12-3 or TRBV12-4, the J call TRBJ2-1, with D unclear. The V end lost 7 bases, the J end lost 7 bases, and 17 bases lay between the germline ends. CDR3 length equals 14 residues.

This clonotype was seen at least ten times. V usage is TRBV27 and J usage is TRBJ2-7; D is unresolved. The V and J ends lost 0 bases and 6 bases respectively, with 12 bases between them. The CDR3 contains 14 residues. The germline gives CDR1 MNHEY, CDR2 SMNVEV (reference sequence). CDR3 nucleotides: TGTGCCAGCAGTTTATCGTTGAGCTCCCCCGAGCAGTACGTC. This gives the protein CASSLSLSSPEQYV.

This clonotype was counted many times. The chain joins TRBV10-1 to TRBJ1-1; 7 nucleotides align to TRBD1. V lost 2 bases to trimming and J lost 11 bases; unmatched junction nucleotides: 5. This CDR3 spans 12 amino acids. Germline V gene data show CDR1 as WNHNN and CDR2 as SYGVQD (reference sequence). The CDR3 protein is CASSEGDRDAFF. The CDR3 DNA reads TGCGCCAGCAGTGAGGGCGACAGGGATGCTTTCTTT.

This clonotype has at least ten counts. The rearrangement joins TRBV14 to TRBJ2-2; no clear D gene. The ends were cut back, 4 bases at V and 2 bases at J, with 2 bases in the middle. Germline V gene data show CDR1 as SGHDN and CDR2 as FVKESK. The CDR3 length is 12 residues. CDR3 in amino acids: CASSLNTGELFF. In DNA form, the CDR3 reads TGTGCCAGCAGCCTAAACACCGGGGAGCTGTTTTTT.

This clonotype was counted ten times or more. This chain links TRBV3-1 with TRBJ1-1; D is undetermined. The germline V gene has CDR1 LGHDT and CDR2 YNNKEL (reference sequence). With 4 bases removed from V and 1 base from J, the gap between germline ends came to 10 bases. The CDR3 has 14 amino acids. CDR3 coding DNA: TGTGCCAGCAGCCCCCAAGCGGGGAACACTGAAGCTTTCTTT. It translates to CASSPQAGNTEAFF.

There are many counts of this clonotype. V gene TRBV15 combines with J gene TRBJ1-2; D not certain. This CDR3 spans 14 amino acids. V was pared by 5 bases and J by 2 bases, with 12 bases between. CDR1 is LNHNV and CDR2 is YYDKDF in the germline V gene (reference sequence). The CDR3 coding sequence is TGTGCCACCAGCCCTACCGGACTCAACTATGGCTACACCTTC. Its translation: CATSPTGLNYGYTF.

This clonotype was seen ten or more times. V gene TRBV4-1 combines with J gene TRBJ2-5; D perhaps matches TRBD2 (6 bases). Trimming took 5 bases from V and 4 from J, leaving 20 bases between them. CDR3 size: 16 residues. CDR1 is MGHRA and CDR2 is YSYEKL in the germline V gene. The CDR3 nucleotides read TGCGCCAGCAGCTACCTGGCGGGGATGAGGGGAGAGACCCAGTACTTC. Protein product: CASSYLAGMRGETQYF.

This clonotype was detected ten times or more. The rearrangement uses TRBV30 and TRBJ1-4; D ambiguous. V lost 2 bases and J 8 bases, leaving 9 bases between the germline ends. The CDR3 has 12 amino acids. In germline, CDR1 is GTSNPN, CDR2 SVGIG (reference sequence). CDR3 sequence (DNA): TGTGCCTGGAGTCCCCTCGGAGAAAAACTGTTTTTT. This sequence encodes CAWSPLGEKLFF.

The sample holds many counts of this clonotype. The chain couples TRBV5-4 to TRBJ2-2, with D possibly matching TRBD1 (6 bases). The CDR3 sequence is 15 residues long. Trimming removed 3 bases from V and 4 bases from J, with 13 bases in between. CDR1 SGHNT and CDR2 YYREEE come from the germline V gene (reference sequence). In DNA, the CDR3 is TGTGCCAGCAGCTCCCGGGACATACTCACCGGGGAGCTGTTTTTT. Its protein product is CASSSRDILTGELFF.

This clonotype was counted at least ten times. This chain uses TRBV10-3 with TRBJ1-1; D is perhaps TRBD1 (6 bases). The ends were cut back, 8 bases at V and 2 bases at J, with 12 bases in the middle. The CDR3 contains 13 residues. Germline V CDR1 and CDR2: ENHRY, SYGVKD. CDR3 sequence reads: CAIRAGTNTEAFF. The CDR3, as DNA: TGTGCCATCCGGGCGGGGACAAACACTGAAGCTTTCTTT.

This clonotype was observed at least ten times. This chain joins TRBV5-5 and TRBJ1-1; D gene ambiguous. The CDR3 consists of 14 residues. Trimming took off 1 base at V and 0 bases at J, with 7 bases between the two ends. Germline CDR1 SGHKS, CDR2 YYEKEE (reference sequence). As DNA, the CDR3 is TGTGCCAGCAGCTTGTTACAGTTGAACACTGAAGCTTTCTTT. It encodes CASSLLQLNTEAFF.

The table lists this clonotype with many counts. The CDR3 DNA reads TGCGCCAGCAGCCAAGGACTAGCGGGGGGGCGAGGCGGGTCCTACAATGAGCAGTTCTTC. Protein: CASSQGLAGGRGGSYNEQFF. The chain joins TRBV4-1 to TRBJ2-1; 14 bases match TRBD2. CDR1 is MGHRA and CDR2 is YSYEKL in the germline V gene. V lost 1 base and J lost 1; bases outside the gene matches: 9. This CDR3 region has 20 residues.

This CDR3 is CASSTTSGALHNEQFF. The CDR3 coding sequence is TGTGCCAGCAGCACTACCTCGGGAGCACTGCACAATGAGCAGTTCTTC. The rearrangement links TRBV11-3 to TRBJ2-1; perhaps TRBD2 as D (6 bases). V lost 5 bases, J lost 5 bases, and 19 bases lay in between. CDR1 is SGHNT and CDR2 is YENEEA in the germline V gene. The CDR3 runs 16 residues.

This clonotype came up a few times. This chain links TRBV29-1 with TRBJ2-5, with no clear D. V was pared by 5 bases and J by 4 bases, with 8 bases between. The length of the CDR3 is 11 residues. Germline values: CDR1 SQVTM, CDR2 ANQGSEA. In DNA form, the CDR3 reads TGCAGCGTTAGGGCGGTAGAGACCCAGTACTTC. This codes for CSVRAVETQYF.

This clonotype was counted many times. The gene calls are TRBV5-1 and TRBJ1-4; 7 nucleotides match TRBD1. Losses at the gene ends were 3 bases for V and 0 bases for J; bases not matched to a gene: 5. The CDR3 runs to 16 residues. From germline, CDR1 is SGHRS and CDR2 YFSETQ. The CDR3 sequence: CASSSGQPSTNEKLFF. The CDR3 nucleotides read TGCGCCAGCAGCTCGGGACAGCCCTCAACTAATGAAAAACTGTTTTTT.

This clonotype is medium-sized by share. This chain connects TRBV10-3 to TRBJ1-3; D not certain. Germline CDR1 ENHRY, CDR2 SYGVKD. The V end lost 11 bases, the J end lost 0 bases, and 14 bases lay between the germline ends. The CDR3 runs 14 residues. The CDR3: CASRDPDSGNTIYF. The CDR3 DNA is TGTGCCTCGAGAGATCCCGACTCTGGAAACACCATATATTTT.